One sample yielded the 11 T cell receptor beta chains listed below, sequenced in a study of cytomegalovirus exposure and HLA in healthy donors. The PCR ran on 60 Vbeta and 13 Jbeta primers. Only in-frame clones appear in the TCRdb table, and some are missing; sequencing was by immunoSEQ multiplex PCR. The table records roughly 55,000 clones, about four fifths of them present only once. Material for sequencing was PBMCs. These TCRs come from a boy between 10 and 17 years old in good health and CMV-seropositive.

V is TRBV11-2 and J is TRBJ2-1; 9 bases are shared with TRBD2. V lost 4 bases to trimming and J lost 5 bases; unmatched junction nucleotides: 12. Germline V gene sequence: CDR1 SGHAT, CDR2 FQNNGV. This CDR3 contains 17 residues. The CDR3: CASSSHPGLAKDNEQFF. The CDR3 region has the DNA TGTGCCAGCAGCTCACACCCGGGACTAGCAAAGGACAATGAGCAGTTCTTC.

This chain joins TRBV2 and TRBJ2-1; D is possibly TRBD1 (6 bases). The CDR3 runs to 16 residues. Germline-derived CDR1 and CDR2 are SNHLY and FYNNEI. The V end lost 0 bases, the J end lost 5 bases, and 14 bases lay between the germline ends. The CDR3 here is CASSEAEGVGNNEQFF. The CDR3 DNA reads TGTGCCAGCAGTGAAGCCGAGGGGGTCGGGAACAATGAGCAGTTCTTC.

V and J are TRBV10-3 and TRBJ2-3; possible D gene TRBD2, 6 bases. Trimming left V 6 bases short and J 0 bases short, with 19 bases between. Germline-derived CDR1 and CDR2 are ENHRY and SYGVKD. This CDR3 has 17 residues. The chain's CDR3 is CAISADRGYTSTDTQYF. CDR3 nucleotides: TGTGCCATCAGCGCCGACCGGGGGTACACTAGCACAGATACGCAGTATTTT.

This clone showed up just a few times. The rearrangement links TRBV6-4 to TRBJ2-6; perhaps TRBD2 as D (6 bases). Germline V lookup: CDR1 MRHNA, CDR2 SNTAGT. V lost 3 bases and J lost 0, with 6 bases in between. This CDR3 has 15 residues. CDR3 sequence reads: CASSEGLSGANVLTF. The CDR3, as DNA: TGTGCCAGCAGTGAGGGACTCTCTGGGGCCAACGTCCTGACTTTC.

V usage is TRBV5-4 and J usage is TRBJ1-1, with 7 nucleotides matching TRBD1. Germline values: CDR1 SGHNT, CDR2 YYREEE (reference sequence). The CDR3 consists of 13 residues. The V segment lost 4 bases and the J segment 3 bases; nucleotides outside the gene matches: 3. CDR3 DNA: TGTGCCAGCAGCCTGGGGACAGACACTGAAGCTTTCTTT. It is translated as CASSLGTDTEAFF.

V gene TRBV25-1 combines with J gene TRBJ1-5; TRBD1 is a possible D gene (5 bases). V lost 1 base to trimming and J lost 2 bases, with 9 bases between them. The length of the CDR3 is 15 residues. The germline gives CDR1 MGHDK, CDR2 SYGVNS. The chain's CDR3 is CASSEWGRGNQPQHF. The CDR3 coding sequence is TGTGCCAGCAGTGAATGGGGCAGAGGCAATCAGCCCCAGCATTTT. Combining the CDR3 with reference TRBV25-1 and TRBJ1-5 gives the whole variable domain EADIYQTPRYLVIGTGKKITLECSQTMGHDKMYWYQQDPGMELHLIHYSYGVNSTEKGDLSSESTVSRIRTEHFPLTLESARPSHTSQYLCASSEWGRGNQPQHFGDGTRLSIL.

The gene calls are TRBV9 and TRBJ1-3; D perhaps matches TRBD1 (6 bases). Germline V gene lookup returns CDR1 SGDLS and CDR2 YYNGEE. This CDR3 is built from 15 residues. V was cut by 3 bases and J by 0 bases, with 10 bases left in between. CDR3 amino acids: CASSATGSSGNTIYF. The CDR3 DNA sequence: TGTGCCAGCAGCGCTACAGGGTCCTCTGGAAACACCATATATTTT.

This chain uses TRBV25-1 with TRBJ1-2; D perhaps matches TRBD1 (6 bases). Trimming took 2 bases from V and 4 from J, leaving 14 bases between them. The CDR3 totals 15 residues. Germline V gene lookup returns CDR1 MGHDK and CDR2 SYGVNS. The CDR3: CASSEPGQLPYGYTF. CDR3 sequence (DNA): TGTGCCAGCAGTGAACCGGGACAACTCCCCTATGGCTACACCTTC.

This chain links TRBV27 with TRBJ1-4; tentative D call: TRBD1 (6 bases). The CDR3 is 14 amino acids. V lost 4 bases, J lost 8 bases, and 14 bases lay in between. The germline V gene encodes CDR1 MNHEY and CDR2 SMNVEV (reference sequence). The CDR3 here is CASSSGQLREKLFF. In DNA, the CDR3 is TGTGCCAGCAGTTCCGGACAGCTGAGAGAAAAACTGTTTTTT.

The chain joins TRBV7-9 to TRBJ1-4, with D tentatively TRBD1 (5 bases). V was cut by 3 bases and J by 7 bases, with 15 bases left in between. CDR1 is SEHNR and CDR2 is FQNEAQ in the germline V gene (reference sequence). The CDR3 is 15 residues long. The CDR3 reads CASSLEGRLFEKLFF. The CDR3, as DNA: TGTGCCAGCAGCTTGGAGGGGCGGTTATTTGAAAAACTGTTTTTT.

This clone appeared once. The chain recombines TRBV13 with TRBJ1-1; the D is unclear. The CDR3 has 15 amino acids. Germline loops: CDR1 PRHDT, CDR2 FYEKMQ (reference sequence). V lost 3 bases and J 1 base, leaving 12 bases between the germline ends. The CDR3 protein is CASSFFWSTNTEAFF. CDR3 sequence (DNA): TGTGCCAGCAGCTTTTTCTGGTCTACGAACACTGAAGCTTTCTTT.